This T cell receptor beta chain was profiled in a study of blood T cell repertoires in COVID-19. Whole-study context: Researchers got acute and convalescent COVID-19 samples from the United States, Italy and Spain. PBMCs, B-cell-depleted T cells, or T cells provided the cDNA or gDNA that made up the material.

CDR3 length: 14 amino acids. The trim removed 9 bases at V and 3 bases at J, leaving 12 bases unmatched. Germline loops: CDR1 SGHNT, CDR2 YYREEE (reference sequence). In the original processing: Quantification of nucleated cells was approximated via reference gene primer amplification. Using immunoSEQ multiplex PCR, the repertoire was profiled, and TCRdb retains in-frame clones only, with some absent. V and J calls and clone size follow that table, whereas D and trimming were derived from the DNA. This table has around 230,000 clones, roughly 87% appearing once. The sample holds one count of this clone.

The rearrangement joins TRBV5-4 to TRBJ2-7; 7 bases fit TRBD1. The sequenced sample consisted of peripheral blood. The origin of this receptor is a man in his 60s who had recovered from COVID-19. The CDR3 DNA reads as TGTGCCACCAAAGAAGGACAGGTTTTCTACGAGCAGTACTTC. It encodes CATKEGQVFYEQYF.